This T cell receptor beta chain was obtained from a study of identical twins. The CDR3 totals 19 residues. The V segment lost 3 bases and the J segment 0 bases; nucleotides outside the gene matches: 7. In germline, CDR1 is SGHRS, CDR2 YFSETQ. Every one of the donors was a healthy Caucasian. A universal primer binding site was introduced by template switching. The final cDNA contained unique molecular identifiers. TCRdb reprocessed the 5' RACE reads with MiXCR, giving one entry per CDR3 protein. The data hold hundreds of thousands of distinct CDR3 sequences, with 6.1% observed a single time. The V gene is TRBV5-1, the J gene TRBJ2-3, with TRBD2 matching over 16 bases. The sequence was collected from a man in his late teens or twenties in good health. The sequencing input was naive T cells sorted from blood. The CDR3 spells CASSSGLAGGSDSTDTQYF. The CDR3 nucleotides read TGCGCCAGCAGCTCGGGACTAGCGGGAGGGTCCGATAGCACAGATACGCAGTATTTT.